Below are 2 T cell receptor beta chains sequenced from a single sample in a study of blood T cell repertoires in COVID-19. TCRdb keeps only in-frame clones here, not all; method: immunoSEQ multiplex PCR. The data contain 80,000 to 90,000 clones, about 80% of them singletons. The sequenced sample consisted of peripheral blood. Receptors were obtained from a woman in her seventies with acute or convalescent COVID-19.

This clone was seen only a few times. Written as DNA, the CDR3 is TGTGCCAGCAGCAACGGGATACCCTCCTTAGCTTTCTTT. Translating it yields CASSNGIPSLAFF. The chain joins TRBV5-6 to TRBJ1-1; D is unclear. V was cut by 4 bases and J by 10 bases, with 17 bases left in between. The germline CDR1 and CDR2 sequences are SGHDT and YYEEEE. This CDR3 comprises 13 residues.

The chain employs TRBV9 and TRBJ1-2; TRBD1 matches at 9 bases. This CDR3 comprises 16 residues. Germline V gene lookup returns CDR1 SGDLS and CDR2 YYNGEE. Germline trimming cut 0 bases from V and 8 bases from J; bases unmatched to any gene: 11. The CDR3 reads CASSVDPGTGTAGYTF. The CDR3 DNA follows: TGTGCCAGCAGCGTAGATCCAGGGACAGGGACGGCCGGCTACACCTTC.